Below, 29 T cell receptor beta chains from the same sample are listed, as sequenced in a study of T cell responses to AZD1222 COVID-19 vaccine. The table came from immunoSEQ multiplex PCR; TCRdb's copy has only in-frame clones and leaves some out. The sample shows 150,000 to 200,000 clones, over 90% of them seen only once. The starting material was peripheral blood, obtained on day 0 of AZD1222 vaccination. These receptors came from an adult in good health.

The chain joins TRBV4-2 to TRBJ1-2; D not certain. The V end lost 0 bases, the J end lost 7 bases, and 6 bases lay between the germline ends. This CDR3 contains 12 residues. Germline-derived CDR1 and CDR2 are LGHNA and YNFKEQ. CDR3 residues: CASSQEGSGYTF. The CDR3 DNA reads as TGTGCCAGCAGCCAAGAGGGCAGTGGCTACACCTTC.

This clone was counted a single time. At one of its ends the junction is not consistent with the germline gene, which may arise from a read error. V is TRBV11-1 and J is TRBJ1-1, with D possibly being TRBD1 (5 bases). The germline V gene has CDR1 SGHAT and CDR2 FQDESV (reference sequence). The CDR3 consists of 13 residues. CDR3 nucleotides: TGTGCCAGCAGCCTAGCTGGGACCATTGAAGCTTTCTTT. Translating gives CASSLAGTIEAFF. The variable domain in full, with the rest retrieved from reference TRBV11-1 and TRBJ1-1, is EAEVAQSPRYKITEKSQAVAFWCDPISGHATLYWYRQILGQGPELLVQFQDESVVDDSQLPKDRFSAERLKGVDSTLKIQPAELGDSAMYLCASSLAGTIEAFFGQGTRLTVV.

CDR3 DNA sequence: TGTGCCAGCAGTCTAAAAGCGGGGGCGTACGAGCAGTACTTC. Its protein product is CASSLKAGAYEQYF. The V and J genes are TRBV5-4 and TRBJ2-7; 8 bases match TRBD2. The CDR3 consists of 14 residues. The V gene end was trimmed by 5 bases and the J gene end by 4 bases; junction bases not matched to a gene: 8. The germline V gene encodes CDR1 SGHNT and CDR2 YYREEE (reference sequence).

This CDR3 reads CSVNGVMNTEAFF. The DNA of the CDR3 is TGCAGCGTTAACGGAGTCATGAACACTGAAGCTTTCTTT. This sequence joins TRBV29-1 and TRBJ1-1; D remains ambiguous. V dropped 5 bases and J dropped 0 bases, with 10 bases sitting between them. The germline CDR1 and CDR2 sequences are SQVTM and ANQGSEA. CDR3 length equals 13 residues.

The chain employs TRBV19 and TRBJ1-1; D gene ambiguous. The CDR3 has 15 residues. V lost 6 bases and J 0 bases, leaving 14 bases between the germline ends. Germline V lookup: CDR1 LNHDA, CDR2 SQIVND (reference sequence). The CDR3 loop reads CASRYGGWVNTEAFF. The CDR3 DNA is TGTGCCAGTAGATACGGAGGGTGGGTGAACACTGAAGCTTTCTTT.

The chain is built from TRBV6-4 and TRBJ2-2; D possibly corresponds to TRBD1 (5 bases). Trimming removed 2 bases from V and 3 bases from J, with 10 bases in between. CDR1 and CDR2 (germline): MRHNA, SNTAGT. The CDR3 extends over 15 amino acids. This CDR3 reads CASSDGQGYTGELFF. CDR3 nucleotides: TGTGCCAGCAGTGACGGCCAGGGATACACCGGGGAGCTGTTTTTT.

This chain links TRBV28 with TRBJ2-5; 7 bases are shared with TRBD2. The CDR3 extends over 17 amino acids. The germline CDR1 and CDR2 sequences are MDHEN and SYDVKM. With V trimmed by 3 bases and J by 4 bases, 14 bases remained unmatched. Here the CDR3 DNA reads TGTGCCAGCAGTTTGGACCCGTCGGGGGAGGGCCGAGAGACCCAGTACTTC. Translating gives CASSLDPSGEGRETQYF.

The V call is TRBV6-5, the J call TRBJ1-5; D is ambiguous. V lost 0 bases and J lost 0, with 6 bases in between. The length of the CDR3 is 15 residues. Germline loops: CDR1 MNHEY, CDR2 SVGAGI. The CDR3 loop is CASSYSRDSNQPQHF. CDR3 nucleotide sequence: TGTGCCAGCAGTTACTCGAGAGATAGCAATCAGCCCCAGCATTTT.

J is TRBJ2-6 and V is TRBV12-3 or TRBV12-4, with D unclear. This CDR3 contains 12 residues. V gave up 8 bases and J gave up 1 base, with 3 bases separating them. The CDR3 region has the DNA TGTGCCAGCGGGTCTGGGGCCAACGTCCTGACTTTC. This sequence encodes CASGSGANVLTF.

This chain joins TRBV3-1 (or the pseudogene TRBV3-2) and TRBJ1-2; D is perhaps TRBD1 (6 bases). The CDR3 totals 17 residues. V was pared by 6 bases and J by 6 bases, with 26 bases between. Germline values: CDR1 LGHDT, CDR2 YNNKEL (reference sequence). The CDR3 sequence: CASSPYSRNREVDGYTF. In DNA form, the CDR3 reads TGTGCCAGCAGTCCCTACTCCAGGAACAGGGAGGTTGATGGCTACACCTTC.

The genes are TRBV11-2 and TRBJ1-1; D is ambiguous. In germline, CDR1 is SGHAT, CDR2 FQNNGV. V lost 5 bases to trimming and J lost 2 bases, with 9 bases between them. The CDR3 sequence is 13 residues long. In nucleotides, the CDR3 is TGTGCCAGCAGCAAAAGGGAAAACACTGAAGCTTTCTTT. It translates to CASSKRENTEAFF.

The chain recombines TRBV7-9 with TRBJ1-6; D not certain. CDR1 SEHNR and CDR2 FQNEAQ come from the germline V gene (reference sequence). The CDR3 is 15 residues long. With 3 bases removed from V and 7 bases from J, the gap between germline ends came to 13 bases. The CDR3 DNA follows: TGTGCCAGCAGCTTTAATACCGGGAAAAATTCACCCCTCCACTTT. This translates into CASSFNTGKNSPLHF.

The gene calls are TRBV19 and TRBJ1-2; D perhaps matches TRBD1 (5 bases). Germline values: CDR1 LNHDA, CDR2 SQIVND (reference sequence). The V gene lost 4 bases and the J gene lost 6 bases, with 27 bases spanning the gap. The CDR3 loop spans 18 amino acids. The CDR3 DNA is TGTGCCAGTAGTACGGCCCACGGTGGATTCTTAGGGGCAAATGGCTACACCTTC. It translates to CASSTAHGGFLGANGYTF. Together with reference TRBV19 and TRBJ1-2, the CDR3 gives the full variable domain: DGGITQSPKYLFRKEGQNVTLSCEQNLNHDAMYWYRQDPGQGLRLIYYSQIVNDFQKGDIAEGYSVSREKKESFPLTVTSAQKNPTAFYLCASSTAHGGFLGANGYTFGSGTRLTVV.

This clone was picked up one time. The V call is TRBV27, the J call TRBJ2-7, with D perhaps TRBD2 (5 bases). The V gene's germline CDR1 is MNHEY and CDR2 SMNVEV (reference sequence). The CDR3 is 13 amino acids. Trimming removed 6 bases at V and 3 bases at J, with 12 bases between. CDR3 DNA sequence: TGTGCCAGCAGACTCGTACGGGGCTACGAGCAGTACTTC. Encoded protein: CASRLVRGYEQYF.

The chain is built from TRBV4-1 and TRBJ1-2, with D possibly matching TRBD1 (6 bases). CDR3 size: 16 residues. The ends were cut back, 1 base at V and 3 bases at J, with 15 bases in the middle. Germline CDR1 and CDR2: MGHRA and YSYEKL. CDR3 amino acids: CASSQGWGAGDYGYTF. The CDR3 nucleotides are TGCGCCAGCAGCCAAGGATGGGGGGCCGGGGACTATGGCTACACCTTC.

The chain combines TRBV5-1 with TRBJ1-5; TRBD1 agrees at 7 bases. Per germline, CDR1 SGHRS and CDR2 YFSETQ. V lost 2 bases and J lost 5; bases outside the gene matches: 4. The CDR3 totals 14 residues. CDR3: CASSFGTEDQPQHF. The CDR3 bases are TGCGCCAGCAGCTTCGGGACAGAGGATCAGCCCCAGCATTTT. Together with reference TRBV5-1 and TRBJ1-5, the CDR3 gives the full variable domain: KAGVTQTPRYLIKTRGQQVTLSCSPISGHRSVSWYQQTPGQGLQFLFEYFSETQRNKGNFPGRFSGRQFSNSRSEMNVSTLELGDSALYLCASSFGTEDQPQHFGDGTRLSIL.

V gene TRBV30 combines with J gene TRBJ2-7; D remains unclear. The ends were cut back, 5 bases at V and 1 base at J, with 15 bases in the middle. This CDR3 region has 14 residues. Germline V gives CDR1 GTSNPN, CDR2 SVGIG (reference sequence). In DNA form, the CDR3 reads TGTGCCTGGGGCGGCGGAGTGGGGTCCTACGAGCAGTACTTC. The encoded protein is CAWGGGVGSYEQYF.

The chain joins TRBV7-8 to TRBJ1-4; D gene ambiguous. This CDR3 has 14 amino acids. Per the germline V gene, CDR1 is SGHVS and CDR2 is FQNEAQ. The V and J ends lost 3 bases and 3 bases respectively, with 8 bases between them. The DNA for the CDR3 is TGTGCCAGCAGCTTGGGATCTTCTAATGAAAAACTGTTTTTT. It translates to CASSLGSSNEKLFF.

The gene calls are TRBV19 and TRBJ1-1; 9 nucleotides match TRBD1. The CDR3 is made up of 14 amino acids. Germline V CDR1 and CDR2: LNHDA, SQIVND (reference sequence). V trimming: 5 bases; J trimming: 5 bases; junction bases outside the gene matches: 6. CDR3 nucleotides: TGTGCCAGTAGTGGCCGGGACAGGGAGACTGAAGCTTTCTTT. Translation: CASSGRDRETEAFF.

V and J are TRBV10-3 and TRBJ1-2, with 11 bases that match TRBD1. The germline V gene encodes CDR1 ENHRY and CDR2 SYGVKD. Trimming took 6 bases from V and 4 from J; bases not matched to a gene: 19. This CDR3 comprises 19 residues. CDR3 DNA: TGTGCCATCAGGGATGCCGGGACAGGGGGGACTGATAGAATCTATGGCTACACCTTC. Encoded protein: CAIRDAGTGGTDRIYGYTF.

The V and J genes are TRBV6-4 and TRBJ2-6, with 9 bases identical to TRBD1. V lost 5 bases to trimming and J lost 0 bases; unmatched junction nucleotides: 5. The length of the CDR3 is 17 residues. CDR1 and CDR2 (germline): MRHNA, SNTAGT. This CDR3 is CASSLQGASSGANVLTF. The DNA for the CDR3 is TGTGCCAGCAGTTTACAGGGGGCATCCTCTGGGGCCAACGTCCTGACTTTC.

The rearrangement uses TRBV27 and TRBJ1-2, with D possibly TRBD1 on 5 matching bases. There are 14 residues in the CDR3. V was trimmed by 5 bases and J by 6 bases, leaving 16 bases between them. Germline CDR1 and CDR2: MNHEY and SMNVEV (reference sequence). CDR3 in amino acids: CASSPLGPGDGYTF. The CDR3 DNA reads TGTGCCAGCAGTCCCCTCGGGCCGGGGGATGGCTACACCTTC.

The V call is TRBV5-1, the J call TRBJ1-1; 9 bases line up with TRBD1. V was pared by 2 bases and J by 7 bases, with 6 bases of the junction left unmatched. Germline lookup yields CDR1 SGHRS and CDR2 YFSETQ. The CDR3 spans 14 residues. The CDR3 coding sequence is TGCGCCAGCAGCTTACAAACAGGGGGCTATGAAGCTTTCTTT. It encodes CASSLQTGGYEAFF.

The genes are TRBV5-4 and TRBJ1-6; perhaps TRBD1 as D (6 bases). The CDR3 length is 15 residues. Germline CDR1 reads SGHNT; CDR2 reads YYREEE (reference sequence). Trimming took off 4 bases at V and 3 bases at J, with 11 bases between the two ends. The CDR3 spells CASSKDRLYNSPLHF. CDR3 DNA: TGTGCCAGCAGCAAAGACAGGCTCTATAATTCACCCCTCCACTTT.

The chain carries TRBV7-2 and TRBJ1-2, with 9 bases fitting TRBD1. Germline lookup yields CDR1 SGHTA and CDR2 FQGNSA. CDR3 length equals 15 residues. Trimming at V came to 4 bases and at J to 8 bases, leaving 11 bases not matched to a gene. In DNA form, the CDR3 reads TGTGCCAGCAGCTCGCACAGGGGGCATGGAGAAGGCTACACCTTC. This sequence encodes CASSSHRGHGEGYTF.

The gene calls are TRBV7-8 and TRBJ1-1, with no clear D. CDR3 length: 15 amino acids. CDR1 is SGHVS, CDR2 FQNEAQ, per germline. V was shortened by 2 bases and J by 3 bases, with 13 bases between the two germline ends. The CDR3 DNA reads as TGTGCCAGCAGCTTATCAATCGGGGTGGACACTGAAGCTTTCTTT. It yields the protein CASSLSIGVDTEAFF.

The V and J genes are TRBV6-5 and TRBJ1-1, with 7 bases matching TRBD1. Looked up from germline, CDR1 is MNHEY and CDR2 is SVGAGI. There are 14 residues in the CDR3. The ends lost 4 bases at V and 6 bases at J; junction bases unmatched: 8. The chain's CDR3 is CASSSGTVDPEAFF. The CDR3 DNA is TGTGCCAGCAGTTCCGGGACAGTCGATCCTGAAGCTTTCTTT.

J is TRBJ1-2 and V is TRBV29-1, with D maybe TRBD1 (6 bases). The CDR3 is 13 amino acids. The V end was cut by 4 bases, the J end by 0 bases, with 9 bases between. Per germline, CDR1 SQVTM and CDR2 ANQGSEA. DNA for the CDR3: TGCAGCGTTGGACAGGAGCCTAACTATGGCTACACCTTC. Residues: CSVGQEPNYGYTF.

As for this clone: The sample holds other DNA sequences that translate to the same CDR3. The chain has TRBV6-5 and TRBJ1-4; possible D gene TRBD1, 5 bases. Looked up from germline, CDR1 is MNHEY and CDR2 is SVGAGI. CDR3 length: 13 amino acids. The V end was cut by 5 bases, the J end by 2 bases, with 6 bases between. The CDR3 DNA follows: TGTGCCAGCAGTCGGGGGACTAATGAAAAACTGTTTTTT. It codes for CASSRGTNEKLFF.